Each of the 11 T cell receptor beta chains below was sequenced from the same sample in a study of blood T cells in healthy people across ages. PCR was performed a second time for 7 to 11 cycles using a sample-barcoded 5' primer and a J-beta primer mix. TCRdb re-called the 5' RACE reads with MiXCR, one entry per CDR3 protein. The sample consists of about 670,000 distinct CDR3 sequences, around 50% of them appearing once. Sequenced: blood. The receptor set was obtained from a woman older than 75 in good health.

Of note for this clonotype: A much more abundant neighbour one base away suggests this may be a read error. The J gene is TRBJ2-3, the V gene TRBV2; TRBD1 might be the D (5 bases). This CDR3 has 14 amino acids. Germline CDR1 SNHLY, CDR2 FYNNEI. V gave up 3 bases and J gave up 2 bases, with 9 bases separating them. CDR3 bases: TGTGCCAGCAGTGATCAGGGCGACACAGATACGCAGTATTTT. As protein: CASSDQGDTDTQYF.

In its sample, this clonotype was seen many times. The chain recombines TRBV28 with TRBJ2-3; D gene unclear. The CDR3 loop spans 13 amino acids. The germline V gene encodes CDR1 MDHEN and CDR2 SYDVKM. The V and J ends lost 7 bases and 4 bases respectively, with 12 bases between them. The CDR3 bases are TGTGCCAGCAAAATAAGGGCTTCAGATACGCAGTATTTT. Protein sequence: CASKIRASDTQYF. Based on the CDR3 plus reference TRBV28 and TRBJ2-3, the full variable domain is DVKVTQSSRYLVKRTGEKVFLECVQDMDHENMFWYRQDPGLGLRLIYFSYDVKMKEKGDIPEGYSVSREKKERFSLILESASTNQTSMYLCASKIRASDTQYFGPGTRLTVL.

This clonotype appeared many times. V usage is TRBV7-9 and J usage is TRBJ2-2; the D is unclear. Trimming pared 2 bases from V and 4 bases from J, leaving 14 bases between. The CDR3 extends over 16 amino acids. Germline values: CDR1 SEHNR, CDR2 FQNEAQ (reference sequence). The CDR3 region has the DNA TGTGCCAGCAGCTTAAGCTGGGCCCCGGGCACCGGGGAGCTGTTTTTT. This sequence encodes CASSLSWAPGTGELFF. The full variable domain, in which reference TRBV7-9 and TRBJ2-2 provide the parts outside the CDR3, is DTGVSQNPRHKITKRGQNVTFRCDPISEHNRLYWYRQTLGQGPEFLTYFQNEAQLEKSRLLSDRFSAERPKGSFSTLEIQRTEQGDSAMYLCASSLSWAPGTGELFFGEGSRLTVL.

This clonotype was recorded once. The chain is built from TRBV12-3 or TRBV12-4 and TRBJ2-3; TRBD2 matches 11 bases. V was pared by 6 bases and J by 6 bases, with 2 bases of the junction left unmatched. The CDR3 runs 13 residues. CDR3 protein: CASSASGGDTQYF. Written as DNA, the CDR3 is TGTGCCAGCAGCGCTAGCGGGGGGGATACGCAGTATTTT.

The CDR3 DNA reads TGTGCCAGCAGTAGGGCAGGACCCTACGAGCAGTACTTC. It codes for CASSRAGPYEQYF. The chain links TRBV7-2 to TRBJ2-4; D not resolved. The DNA end favors TRBJ2-7, so the J call may be wrong. Germline assignment: CDR1 SGHTA and CDR2 FQGNSA. The CDR3 has 13 residues.

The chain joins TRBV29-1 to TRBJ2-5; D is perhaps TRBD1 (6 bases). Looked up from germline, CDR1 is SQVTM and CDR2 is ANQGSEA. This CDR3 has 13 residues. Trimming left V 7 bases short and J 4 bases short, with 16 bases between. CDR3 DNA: TGCAGCGCCAACAGGGTTTCCAGAGAGACCCAGTACTTC. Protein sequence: CSANRVSRETQYF.

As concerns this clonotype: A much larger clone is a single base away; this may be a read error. The CDR3 protein is CASSLEQASGYNEQYF. In DNA form, the CDR3 reads TGTGCCAGCAGCTTAGAGCAGGCCTCAGGGTACAATGAGCAGTACTTC. The V call is TRBV7-8, the J call TRBJ2-1; maybe TRBD1 (5 bases). The DNA end lines up better with TRBJ2-7; the J call may be wrong. Germline V CDR1 and CDR2: SGHVS, FQNEAQ. This CDR3 is built from 16 residues.

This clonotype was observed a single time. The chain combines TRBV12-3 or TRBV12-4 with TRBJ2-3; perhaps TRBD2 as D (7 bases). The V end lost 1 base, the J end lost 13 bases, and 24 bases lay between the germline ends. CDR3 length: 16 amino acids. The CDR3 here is CASSLGGGARADAEYF. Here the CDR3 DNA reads TGTGCCAGCAGTTTAGGCGGGGGCGCTAGAGCAGATGCGGAGTATTTT.

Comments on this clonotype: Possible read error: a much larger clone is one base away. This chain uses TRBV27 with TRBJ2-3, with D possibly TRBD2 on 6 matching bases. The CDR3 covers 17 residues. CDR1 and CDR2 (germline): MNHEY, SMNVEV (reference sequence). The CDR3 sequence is CASCSGEAGRDTGTQYF. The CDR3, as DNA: TGTGCCAGCTGTTCAGGTGAGGCGGGAAGAGACACAGGTACGCAGTATTTT.

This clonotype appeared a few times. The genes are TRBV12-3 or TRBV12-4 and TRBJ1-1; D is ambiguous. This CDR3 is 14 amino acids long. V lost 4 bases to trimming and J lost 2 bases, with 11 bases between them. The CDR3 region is CASSSWAGNTEAFF. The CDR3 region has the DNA TGTGCCAGCAGTTCGTGGGCAGGCAACACTGAAGCTTTCTTT.

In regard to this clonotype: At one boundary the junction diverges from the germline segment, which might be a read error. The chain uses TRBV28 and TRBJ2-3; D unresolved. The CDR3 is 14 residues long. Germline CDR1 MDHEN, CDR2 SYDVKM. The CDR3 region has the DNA TGTGCCAACAGTGGTCGGACGGGCACAGATACGCAGTATTTT. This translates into CANSGRTGTDTQYF.